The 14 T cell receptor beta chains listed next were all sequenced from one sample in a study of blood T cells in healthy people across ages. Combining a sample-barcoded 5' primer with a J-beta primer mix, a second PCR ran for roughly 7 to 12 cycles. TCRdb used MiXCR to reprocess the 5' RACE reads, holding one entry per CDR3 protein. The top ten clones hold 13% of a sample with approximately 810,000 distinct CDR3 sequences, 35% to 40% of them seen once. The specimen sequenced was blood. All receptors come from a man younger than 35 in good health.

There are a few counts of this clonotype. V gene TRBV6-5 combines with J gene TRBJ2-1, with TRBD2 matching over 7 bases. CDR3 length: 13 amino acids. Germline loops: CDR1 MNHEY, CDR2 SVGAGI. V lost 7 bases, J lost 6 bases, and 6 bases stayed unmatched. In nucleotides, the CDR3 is TGTGCCAGCAAGGGACTATATTTCAATGAGCAGTTCTTC. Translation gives CASKGLYFNEQFF.

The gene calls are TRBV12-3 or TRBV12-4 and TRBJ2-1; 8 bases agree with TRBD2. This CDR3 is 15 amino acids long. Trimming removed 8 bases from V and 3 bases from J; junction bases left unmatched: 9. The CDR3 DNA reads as TGTGCCAGCGGAGCGGGGGCGAGCAACTACAATGAGCAGTTCTTC. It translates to CASGAGASNYNEQFF.

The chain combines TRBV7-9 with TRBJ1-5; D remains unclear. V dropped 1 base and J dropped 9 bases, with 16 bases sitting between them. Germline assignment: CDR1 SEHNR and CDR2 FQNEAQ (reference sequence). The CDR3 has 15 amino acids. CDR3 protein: CASSLDSGAWTPQHF. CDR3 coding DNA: TGTGCCAGCAGCTTAGATTCGGGTGCGTGGACGCCCCAGCATTTT.

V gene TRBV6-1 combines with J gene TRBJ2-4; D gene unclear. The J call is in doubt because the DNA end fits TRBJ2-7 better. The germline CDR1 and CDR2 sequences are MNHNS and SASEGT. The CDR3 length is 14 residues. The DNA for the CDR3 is TGTGCCAGCAGTGAACTGTCAGGAACCTACGAGCAGTACTTC. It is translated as CASSELSGTYEQYF.

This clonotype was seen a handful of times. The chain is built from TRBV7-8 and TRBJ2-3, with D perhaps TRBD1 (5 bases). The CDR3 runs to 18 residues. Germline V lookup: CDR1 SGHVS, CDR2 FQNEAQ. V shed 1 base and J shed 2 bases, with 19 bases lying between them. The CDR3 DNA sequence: TGTGCCAGCAGCTTAGTTGTTCCGAGAGGACACGACACAGATACGCAGTATTTT. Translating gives CASSLVVPRGHDTDTQYF.

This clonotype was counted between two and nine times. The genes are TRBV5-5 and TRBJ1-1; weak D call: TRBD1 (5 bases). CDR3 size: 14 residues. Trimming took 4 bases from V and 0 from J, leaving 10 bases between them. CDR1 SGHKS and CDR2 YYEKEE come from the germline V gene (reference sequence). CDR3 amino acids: CASSRGEMNTEAFF. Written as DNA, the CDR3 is TGTGCCAGCAGCCGGGGGGAGATGAACACTGAAGCTTTCTTT.

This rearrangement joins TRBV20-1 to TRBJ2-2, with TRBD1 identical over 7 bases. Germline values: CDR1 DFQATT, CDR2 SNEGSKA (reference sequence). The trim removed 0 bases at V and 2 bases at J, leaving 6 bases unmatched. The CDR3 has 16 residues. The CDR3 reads CSARELRGRNTGELFF. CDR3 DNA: TGCAGTGCTAGAGAATTAAGGGGGCGCAACACCGGGGAGCTGTTTTTT.

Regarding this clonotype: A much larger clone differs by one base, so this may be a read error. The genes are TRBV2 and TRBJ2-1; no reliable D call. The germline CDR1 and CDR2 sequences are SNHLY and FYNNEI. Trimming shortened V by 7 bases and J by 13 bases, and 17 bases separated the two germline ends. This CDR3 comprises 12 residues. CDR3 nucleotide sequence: TGTGCCAGCACCGGCGACAAAGAGACCCAGTTCTTC. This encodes CASTGDKETQFF.

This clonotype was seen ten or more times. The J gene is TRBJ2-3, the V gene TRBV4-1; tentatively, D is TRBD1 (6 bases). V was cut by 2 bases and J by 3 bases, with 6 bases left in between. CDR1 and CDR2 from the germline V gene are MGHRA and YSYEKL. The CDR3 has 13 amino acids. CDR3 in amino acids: CASSQQGTDTQYF. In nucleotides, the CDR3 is TGCGCCAGCAGCCAACAGGGGACAGATACGCAGTATTTT.

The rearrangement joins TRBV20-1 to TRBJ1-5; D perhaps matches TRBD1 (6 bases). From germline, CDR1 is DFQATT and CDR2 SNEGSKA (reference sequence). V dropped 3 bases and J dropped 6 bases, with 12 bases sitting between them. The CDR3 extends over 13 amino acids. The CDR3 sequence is CSARRGAGQPQHF. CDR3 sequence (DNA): TGCAGTGCTAGGCGGGGGGCGGGTCAGCCCCAGCATTTT.

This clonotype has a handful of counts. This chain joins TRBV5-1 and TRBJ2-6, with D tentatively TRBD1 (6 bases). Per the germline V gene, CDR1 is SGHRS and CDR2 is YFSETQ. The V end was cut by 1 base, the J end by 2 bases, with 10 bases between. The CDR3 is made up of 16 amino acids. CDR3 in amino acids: CASSLTYRAGANVLTF. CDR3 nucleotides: TGCGCCAGCAGCTTGACCTACAGGGCTGGGGCCAACGTCCTGACTTTC. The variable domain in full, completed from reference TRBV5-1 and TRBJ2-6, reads KAGVTQTPRYLIKTRGQQVTLSCSPISGHRSVSWYQQTPGQGLQFLFEYFSETQRNKGNFPGRFSGRQFSNSRSEMNVSTLELGDSALYLCASSLTYRAGANVLTFGAGSRLTVL.

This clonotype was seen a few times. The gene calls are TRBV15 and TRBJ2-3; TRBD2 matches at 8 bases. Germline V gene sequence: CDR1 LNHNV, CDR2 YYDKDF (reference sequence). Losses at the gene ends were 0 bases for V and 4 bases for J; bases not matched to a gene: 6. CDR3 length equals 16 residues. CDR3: CATSRDPSGGSDTQYF. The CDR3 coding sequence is TGTGCCACCAGCAGAGATCCAAGCGGGGGCTCAGATACGCAGTATTTT.

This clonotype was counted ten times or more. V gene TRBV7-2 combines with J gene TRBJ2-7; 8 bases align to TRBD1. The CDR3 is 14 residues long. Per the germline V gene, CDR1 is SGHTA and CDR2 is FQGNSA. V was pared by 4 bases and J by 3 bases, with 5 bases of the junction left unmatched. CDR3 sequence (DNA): TGTGCCAGCAGCTCCGGGACAGGATACTACGAGCAGTACTTC. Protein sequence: CASSSGTGYYEQYF.

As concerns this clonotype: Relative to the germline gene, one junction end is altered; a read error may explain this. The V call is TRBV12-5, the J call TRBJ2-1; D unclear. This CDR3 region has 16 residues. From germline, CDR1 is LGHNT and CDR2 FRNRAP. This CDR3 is CASGLVPTEQSNGQFF. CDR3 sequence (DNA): TGTGCTAGTGGTTTGGTACCTACAGAGCAAAGCAATGGGCAGTTCTTC. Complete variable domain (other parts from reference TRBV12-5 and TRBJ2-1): DARVTQTPRHKVTEMGQEVTMRCQPILGHNTVFWYRQTMMQGLELLAYFRNRAPLDDSGMPKDRFSAEMPDATLATLKIQPSEPRDSAVYFCASGLVPTEQSNGQFFGPGTRLTVL.